The 3 T cell receptor beta chains given below trace back to one sample, sequenced in a study of blood T cell repertoires in COVID-19 (dated by TCRdb to about 2020). Library creation used the immunoSEQ multiplex PCR assay. Here the immuneACCESS table is served through TCRdb, limited to in-frame sequences with V and J called. Missing clones are a known gap in these copies; in checked studies unresolved V genes cover under half, and the rest lacks a known reason. Counted in this sample were 120,000 to 150,000 clones; over 80% of them appeared once. The ten largest account for approximately 10% of the sample. The sample comprised peripheral blood. Every receptor here comes from a man between 60 and 75 years old with active or convalescent COVID-19.

The CDR3 reads CASSSGTGTDTQYF. CDR3 in DNA: TGCGCCAGCAGCTCCGGGACAGGGACAGATACGCAGTATTTT. The rearrangement uses TRBV5-1 and TRBJ2-3, with TRBD1 identical over 9 bases. The CDR3 has 14 residues. Germline-derived CDR1 and CDR2 are SGHRS and YFSETQ. V gave up 3 bases and J gave up 3 bases; unmatched junction bases: 2. Together with reference TRBV5-1 and TRBJ2-3, the CDR3 gives the full variable domain: KAGVTQTPRYLIKTRGQQVTLSCSPISGHRSVSWYQQTPGQGLQFLFEYFSETQRNKGNFPGRFSGRQFSNSRSEMNVSTLELGDSALYLCASSSGTGTDTQYFGPGTRLTVL.

This clone was detected once. V and J are TRBV5-4 and TRBJ2-7; the match to TRBD2 covers 7 bases. Germline V gene sequence: CDR1 SGHNT, CDR2 YYREEE (reference sequence). The CDR3 has 15 amino acids. V was clipped by 6 bases and J by 2 bases; unmatched bases: 11. The DNA of the CDR3 is TGTGCCAGCACCCATTCGGGAGGTAGCACCTACGAGCAGTACTTC. It translates to CASTHSGGSTYEQYF. Using reference TRBV5-4 and TRBJ2-7 for the parts outside the CDR3, the full variable domain is ETGVTQSPTHLIKTRGQQVTLRCSSQSGHNTVSWYQQALGQGPQFIFQYYREEENGRGNFPPRFSGLQFPNYSSELNVNALELDDSALYLCASTHSGGSTYEQYFGPGTRLTVT.

The gene calls are TRBV28 and TRBJ2-1, with D possibly being TRBD1 (5 bases). CDR1 and CDR2 (germline): MDHEN, SYDVKM. Trimming cost V 3 bases and J 7 bases, with 13 bases left between them. This CDR3 is built from 14 residues. DNA for the CDR3: TGTGCCAGCAGTTTGAGACCCCCAGGGAATGAGCAGTTCTTC. Amino acid sequence: CASSLRPPGNEQFF.